The present TCR beta chain was sequenced within a study of CD8+ T cells in alopecia areata. Study summary: For the treated group, dosing was oral tofacitinib at 5 to 10 mg twice daily. Findings of the study overall: It was less clear whether patients shared TCRs than it was in mice, possibly because of HLA. Expanded CD8+ clones among the top 100, and scalp clonality, were significantly decreased by tofacitinib. Lesional scalp exceeded normal scalp in clonality, especially in alopecia totalis/universalis.

Sequencing relied on a cDNA template that was reverse transcribed from extracted RNA. TCRdb's table, derived via immunoSEQ multiplex PCR, lists solely in-frame clones and lacks some. This table has a few hundred thousand clones, approximately 65% appearing once. Note on this clone: Its matching antigen is unknown.

Treatment meaning: oral pan-JAK inhibitor, 5-10 mg twice daily. This CDR3 spans 14 amino acids. With 0 bases removed from V and 2 bases from J, the gap between germline ends came to 10 bases. Germline-derived CDR1 and CDR2 are GTSNPN and SVGIG (reference sequence). The sample consisted of CD4+ T cells sorted from blood, taken at week 44, from a patient treated with tofacitinib. This sequence was found in a human donor with alopecia areata. The gene calls are TRBV30 and TRBJ1-1; D is possibly TRBD1 (5 bases). The CDR3 nucleotides read TGTGCCTGGAGTGTACGGCAGGGCAACACTGAAGCTTTCTTT. This sequence encodes CAWSVRQGNTEAFF.